This TCR beta chain was captured by sequencing in a study of Graves' ophthalmopathy and Graves' hyperthyroidism. This clonotype was found many times. The V end was cut by 3 bases, the J end by 3 bases, with 8 bases between. This CDR3 has 13 residues. Germline values: CDR1 LGHNT, CDR2 FRNRAP. CDR3 regions of TCR beta were amplified from RNA transcripts. The library came from an HTBI-primed first-round RT-PCR and a second-round multiplex PCR. MiXCR, run by TCRdb on the multiplex PCR reads, gives a single entry per CDR3 protein. This sample has roughly 500,000 distinct CDR3 sequences, with approximately 15% found just once. Physicians reached a diagnosis by relying on clinical symptoms, serum thyroxine, TRAb, thyroid ultrasound and orbital computed tomography.

The sequence was obtained from a woman under 40 with Graves' ophthalmopathy. The genes are TRBV12-5 and TRBJ1-2; no firm D call. The sample was blood. The CDR3 loop is CASGFGWDYGYTF. DNA for the CDR3: TGTGCTAGTGGTTTTGGCTGGGACTATGGCTACACCTTC.